These 6 T cell receptor beta chains were all obtained from the same sample, sequenced in a study of blood T cell repertoires in COVID-19. The repertoire was sequenced with immunoSEQ multiplex PCR; TCRdb's copy has only in-frame clones and lacks some. The sample carries approximately 190,000 clones, 65% to 85% recorded once. Sequenced sample: PBMCs or T cells enriched from blood (not recorded which). The receptors derive from a woman aged 30 to 39 who had been exposed to COVID-19.

This sequence joins TRBV2 and TRBJ2-1; D is uncertain. The V gene lost 4 bases and the J gene lost 7 bases, with 8 bases spanning the gap. The CDR3 sequence is 12 residues long. The germline V gene encodes CDR1 SNHLY and CDR2 FYNNEI. The CDR3 sequence: CASSVRENEQFF. CDR3 coding DNA: TGTGCCAGCAGTGTAAGAGAGAATGAGCAGTTCTTC.

V and J are TRBV5-1 and TRBJ1-3, with D hard to call. Trimming cost V 4 bases and J 2 bases, with 10 bases left between them. CDR1 is SGHRS and CDR2 is YFSETQ in the germline V gene. The CDR3 runs to 14 residues. The CDR3: CASSAANPGNTIYF. The CDR3 nucleotides read TGCGCCAGCAGCGCGGCTAACCCTGGAAACACCATATATTTT.

The V gene is TRBV19, the J gene TRBJ1-2; D gene unclear. CDR3 length: 14 residues. Between the trimmed V and J ends, which lost 1 base and 5 bases, there was a span of 11 bases. Germline V gives CDR1 LNHDA, CDR2 SQIVND (reference sequence). The CDR3 DNA sequence: TGTGCCAGTAGTATAGTCCCGCAGACTTATGGCTACACCTTC. Its protein product is CASSIVPQTYGYTF.

The chain couples TRBV18 to TRBJ2-5; the match to TRBD2 covers 8 bases. Germline CDR1 and CDR2: KGHSH and LQKENI. The V gene end was trimmed by 6 bases and the J gene end by 5 bases; junction bases not matched to a gene: 14. The CDR3 runs 16 residues. CDR3 in DNA: TGTGCCAGCTCCCCCGGCTCTCCCGGGGGGGAGGAGACCCAGTACTTC. Amino acid sequence: CASSPGSPGGEETQYF. Combining the CDR3 with reference TRBV18 and TRBJ2-5 gives the whole variable domain NAGVMQNPRHLVRRRGQEARLRCSPMKGHSHVYWYRQLPEEGLKFMVYLQKENIIDESGMPKERFSAEFPKEGPSILRIQQVVRGDSAAYFCASSPGSPGGEETQYFGPGTRLLVL.

This chain connects TRBV5-8 to TRBJ2-4, with D tentatively TRBD2 (5 bases). The germline V gene encodes CDR1 SGHTS and CDR2 YDEGEE. V lost 3 bases and J 3 bases, leaving 19 bases between the germline ends. The CDR3 loop spans 17 amino acids. The CDR3 here is CASSWVRRGGGKNIQYF. For the CDR3, the DNA is TGTGCCAGCAGCTGGGTCAGGCGCGGAGGAGGCAAAAACATTCAGTACTTC.

The CDR3 is CASSQEVRHAPEAFF. The CDR3 DNA reads as TGTGCCAGCAGCCAAGAGGTTAGACATGCCCCGGAAGCTTTCTTT. The V and J genes are TRBV3-1 (or the pseudogene TRBV3-2) and TRBJ1-1; D not resolved. The CDR3 totals 15 residues. Germline V gene lookup returns CDR1 LGHDT and CDR2 YNNKEL (reference sequence). V was clipped by 0 bases and J by 8 bases, with 16 bases between them.